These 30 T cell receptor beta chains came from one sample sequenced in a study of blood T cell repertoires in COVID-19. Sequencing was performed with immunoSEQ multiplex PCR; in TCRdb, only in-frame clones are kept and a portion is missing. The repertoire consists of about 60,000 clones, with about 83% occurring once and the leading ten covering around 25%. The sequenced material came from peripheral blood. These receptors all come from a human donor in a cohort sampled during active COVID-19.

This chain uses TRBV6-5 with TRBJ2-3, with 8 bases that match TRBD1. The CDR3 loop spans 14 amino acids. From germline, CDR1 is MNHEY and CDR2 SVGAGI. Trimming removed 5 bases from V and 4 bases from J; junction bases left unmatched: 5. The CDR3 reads CASSTSGGSDTQYF. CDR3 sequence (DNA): TGTGCCAGCAGTACTTCAGGGGGCTCAGATACGCAGTATTTT.

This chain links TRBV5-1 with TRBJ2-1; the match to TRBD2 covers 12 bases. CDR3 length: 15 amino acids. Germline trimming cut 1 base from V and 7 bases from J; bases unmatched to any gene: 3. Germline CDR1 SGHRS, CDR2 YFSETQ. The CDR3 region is CASSLTSGRINEQFF. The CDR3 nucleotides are TGCGCCAGCAGCTTGACTAGCGGGAGGATAAATGAGCAGTTCTTC.

The CDR3 nucleotides read TGTGCCAGCAGCTTGGGACAGAACAACTATGGCTACACCTTC. Translating it yields CASSLGQNNYGYTF. The chain has TRBV7-9 and TRBJ1-2; TRBD1 matches at 7 bases. The V segment lost 3 bases and the J segment 2 bases; nucleotides outside the gene matches: 3. Germline CDR1 SEHNR, CDR2 FQNEAQ (reference sequence). This CDR3 has 14 residues. Full variable domain (missing parts from reference TRBV7-9 and TRBJ1-2): DTGVSQNPRHKITKRGQNVTFRCDPISEHNRLYWYRQTLGQGPEFLTYFQNEAQLEKSRLLSDRFSAERPKGSFSTLEIQRTEQGDSAMYLCASSLGQNNYGYTFGSGTRLTVV.

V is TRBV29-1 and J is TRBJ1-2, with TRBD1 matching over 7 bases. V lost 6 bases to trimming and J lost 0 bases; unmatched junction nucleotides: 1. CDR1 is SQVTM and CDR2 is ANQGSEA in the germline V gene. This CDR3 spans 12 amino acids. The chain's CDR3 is CSVTGSNYGYTF. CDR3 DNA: TGCAGCGTGACAGGGTCTAACTATGGCTACACCTTC.

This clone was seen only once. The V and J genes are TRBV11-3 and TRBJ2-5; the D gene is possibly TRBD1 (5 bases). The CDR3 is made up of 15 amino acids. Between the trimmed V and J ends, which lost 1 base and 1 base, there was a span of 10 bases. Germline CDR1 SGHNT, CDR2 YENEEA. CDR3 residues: CASSLGQYTQETQYF. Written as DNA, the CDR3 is TGTGCCAGCAGCTTAGGACAGTACACCCAAGAGACCCAGTACTTC.

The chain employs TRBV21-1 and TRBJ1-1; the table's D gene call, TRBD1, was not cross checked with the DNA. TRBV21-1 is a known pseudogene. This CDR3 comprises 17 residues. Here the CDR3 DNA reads TGTGCCAGCAGCAAAAGCCGGGACACCCGAATGAACACTGAAGCTTTCTTT. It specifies CASSKSRDTRMNTEAFF.

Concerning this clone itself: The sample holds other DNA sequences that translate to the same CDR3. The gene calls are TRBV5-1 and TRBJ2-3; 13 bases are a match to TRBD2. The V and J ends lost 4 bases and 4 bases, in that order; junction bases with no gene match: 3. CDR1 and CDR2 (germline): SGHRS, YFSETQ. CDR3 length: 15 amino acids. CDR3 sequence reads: CASSRTSGRADTQYF. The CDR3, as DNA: TGCGCCAGCAGCCGGACTAGCGGGAGAGCAGATACGCAGTATTTT. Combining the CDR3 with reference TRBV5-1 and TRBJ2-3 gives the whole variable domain KAGVTQTPRYLIKTRGQQVTLSCSPISGHRSVSWYQQTPGQGLQFLFEYFSETQRNKGNFPGRFSGRQFSNSRSEMNVSTLELGDSALYLCASSRTSGRADTQYFGPGTRLTVL.

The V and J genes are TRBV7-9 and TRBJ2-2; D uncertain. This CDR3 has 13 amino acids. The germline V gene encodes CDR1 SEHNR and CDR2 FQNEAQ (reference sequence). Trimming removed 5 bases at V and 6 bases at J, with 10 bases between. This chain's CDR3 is CASSRVFPGELFF. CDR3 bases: TGTGCCAGCAGCCGGGTGTTCCCCGGGGAGCTGTTTTTT.

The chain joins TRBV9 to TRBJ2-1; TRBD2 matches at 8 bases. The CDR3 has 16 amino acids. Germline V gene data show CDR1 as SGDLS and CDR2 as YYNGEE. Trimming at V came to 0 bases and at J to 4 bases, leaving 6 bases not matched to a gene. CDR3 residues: CASSVAAGVLYNEQFF. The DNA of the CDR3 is TGTGCCAGCAGCGTAGCAGCGGGAGTGCTTTACAATGAGCAGTTCTTC. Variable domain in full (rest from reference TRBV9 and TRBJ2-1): DSGVTQTPKHLITATGQRVTLRCSPRSGDLSVYWYQQSLDQGLQFLIQYYNGEERAKGNILERFSAQQFPDLHSELNLSSLELGDSALYFCASSVAAGVLYNEQFFGPGTRLTVL.

This CDR3 reads CASSLQTGGYGANVLTF. As DNA, the CDR3 is TGTGCCAGCAGCTTACAGACAGGGGGGTATGGGGCCAACGTCCTGACTTTC. The chain couples TRBV7-9 to TRBJ2-6, with 9 nucleotides matching TRBD1. Germline CDR1 SEHNR, CDR2 FQNEAQ (reference sequence). V lost 2 bases to trimming and J lost 3 bases; unmatched junction nucleotides: 5. The CDR3 loop spans 17 amino acids.

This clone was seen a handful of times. The CDR3, as DNA: TGTGCCAGCAGCTTCGGGACTCCCGGGACCGGGGAGCTGTTTTTT. Protein: CASSFGTPGTGELFF. V and J are TRBV3-1 (or the pseudogene TRBV3-2) and TRBJ2-2; perhaps TRBD2 as D (6 bases). The CDR3 has 15 residues. Trimming cost V 5 bases and J 5 bases, with 15 bases left between them. Germline CDR1 and CDR2: LGHDT and YNNKEL (reference sequence).

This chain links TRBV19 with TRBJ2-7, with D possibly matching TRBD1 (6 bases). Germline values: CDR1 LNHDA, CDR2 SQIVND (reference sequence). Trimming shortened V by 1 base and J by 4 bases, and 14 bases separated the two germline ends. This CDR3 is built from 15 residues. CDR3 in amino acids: CASSIALGHFYEQYF. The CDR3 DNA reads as TGTGCCAGTAGTATAGCCCTGGGACACTTTTACGAGCAGTACTTC.

CDR3 loop: CASSLFMDSNIGGYTF. Here the CDR3 DNA reads TGCGCCAGCAGCTTGTTTATGGACAGCAATATTGGAGGCTACACCTTC. The chain links TRBV5-1 to TRBJ1-2; weak D call: TRBD1 (6 bases). The V gene's germline CDR1 is SGHRS and CDR2 YFSETQ. This CDR3 spans 16 amino acids. V was clipped by 1 base and J by 8 bases, with 21 bases between them.

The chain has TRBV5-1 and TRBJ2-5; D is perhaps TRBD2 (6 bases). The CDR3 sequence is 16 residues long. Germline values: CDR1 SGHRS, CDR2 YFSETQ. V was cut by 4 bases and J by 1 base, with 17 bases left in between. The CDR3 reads CASSLGPGAGQETQYF. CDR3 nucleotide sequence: TGCGCCAGCAGCCTAGGCCCGGGAGCCGGCCAAGAGACCCAGTACTTC.

CDR3 coding DNA: TGTGCCAGCAGCCAAGACAGCTGGTCCTACGAGCAGTACTTC. Protein product: CASSQDSWSYEQYF. V usage is TRBV11-2 and J usage is TRBJ2-7; D is perhaps TRBD1 (5 bases). V lost 5 bases, J lost 1 base, and 12 bases lay in between. In germline, CDR1 is SGHAT, CDR2 FQNNGV. CDR3 length equals 14 residues.

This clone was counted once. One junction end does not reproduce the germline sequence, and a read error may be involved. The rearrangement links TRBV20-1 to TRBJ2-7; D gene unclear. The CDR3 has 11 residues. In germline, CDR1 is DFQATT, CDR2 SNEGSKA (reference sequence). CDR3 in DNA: TGCAGTGCTATGCCCGTGTACGGGCAGTACTTC. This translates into CSAMPVYGQYF.

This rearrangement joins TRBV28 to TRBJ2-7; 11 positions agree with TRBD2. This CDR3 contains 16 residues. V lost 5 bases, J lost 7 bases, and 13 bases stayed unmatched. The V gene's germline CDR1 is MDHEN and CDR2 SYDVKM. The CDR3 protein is CASSPTGTSGYKEQYF. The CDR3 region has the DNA TGTGCCAGCAGTCCTACCGGGACTAGCGGTTATAAAGAGCAGTACTTC.

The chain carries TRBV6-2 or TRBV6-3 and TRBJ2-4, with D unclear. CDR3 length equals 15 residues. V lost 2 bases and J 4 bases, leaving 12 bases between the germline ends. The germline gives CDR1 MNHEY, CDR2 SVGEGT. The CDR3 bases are TGTGCCAGCAGTTACGACTCGTCATCTAAAAACATTCAGTACTTC. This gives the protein CASSYDSSSKNIQYF.

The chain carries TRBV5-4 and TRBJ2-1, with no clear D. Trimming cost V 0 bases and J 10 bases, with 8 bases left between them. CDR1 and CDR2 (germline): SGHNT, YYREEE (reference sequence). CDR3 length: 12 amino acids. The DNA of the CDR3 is TGTGCCAGCAGCTTGGAACCCGAGGAGCAGTTCTTC. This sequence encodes CASSLEPEEQFF. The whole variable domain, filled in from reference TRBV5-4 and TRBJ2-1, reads ETGVTQSPTHLIKTRGQQVTLRCSSQSGHNTVSWYQQALGQGPQFIFQYYREEENGRGNFPPRFSGLQFPNYSSELNVNALELDDSALYLCASSLEPEEQFFGPGTRLTVL.

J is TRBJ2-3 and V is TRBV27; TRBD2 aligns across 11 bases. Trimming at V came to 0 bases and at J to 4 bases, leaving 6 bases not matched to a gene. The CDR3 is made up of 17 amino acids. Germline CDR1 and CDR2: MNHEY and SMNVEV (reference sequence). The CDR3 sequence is CASSLSTLAGDSDTQYF. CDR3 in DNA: TGTGCCAGCAGTTTATCAACACTAGCGGGAGACTCAGATACGCAGTATTTT.

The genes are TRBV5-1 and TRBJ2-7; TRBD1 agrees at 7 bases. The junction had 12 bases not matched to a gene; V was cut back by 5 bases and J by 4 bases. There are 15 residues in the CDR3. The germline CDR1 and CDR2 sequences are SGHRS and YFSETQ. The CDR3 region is CASSLTGPTVYEQYF. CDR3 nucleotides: TGCGCCAGCAGTTTGACAGGGCCTACCGTTTACGAGCAGTACTTC.

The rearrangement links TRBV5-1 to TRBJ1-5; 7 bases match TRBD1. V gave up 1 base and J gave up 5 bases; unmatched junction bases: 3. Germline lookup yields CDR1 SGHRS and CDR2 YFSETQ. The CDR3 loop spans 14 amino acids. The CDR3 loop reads CASSLTGTDQPQHF. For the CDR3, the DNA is TGCGCCAGCAGCTTGACCGGGACAGATCAGCCCCAGCATTTT.

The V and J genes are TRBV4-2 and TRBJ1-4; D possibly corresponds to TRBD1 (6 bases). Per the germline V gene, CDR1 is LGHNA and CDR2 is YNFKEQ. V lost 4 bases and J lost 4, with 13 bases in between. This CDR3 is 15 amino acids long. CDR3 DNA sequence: TGTGCCAGCAGCCCGCCAGGACAGTTTAATGAAAAACTGTTTTTT. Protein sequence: CASSPPGQFNEKLFF.

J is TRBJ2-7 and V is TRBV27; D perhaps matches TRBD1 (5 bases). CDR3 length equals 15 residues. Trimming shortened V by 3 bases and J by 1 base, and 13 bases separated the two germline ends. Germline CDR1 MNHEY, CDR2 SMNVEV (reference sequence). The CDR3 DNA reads TGTGCCAGCAGTTTGGGGCAATTAAGTTCCTACGAGCAGTACTTC. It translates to CASSLGQLSSYEQYF.

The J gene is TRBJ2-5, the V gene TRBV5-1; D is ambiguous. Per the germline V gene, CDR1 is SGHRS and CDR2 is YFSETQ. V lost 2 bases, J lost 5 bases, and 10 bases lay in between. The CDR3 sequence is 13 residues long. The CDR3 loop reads CASSFEVDETQYF. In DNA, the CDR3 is TGCGCCAGCAGCTTCGAGGTGGATGAGACCCAGTACTTC. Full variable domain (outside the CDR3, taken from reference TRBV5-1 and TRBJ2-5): KAGVTQTPRYLIKTRGQQVTLSCSPISGHRSVSWYQQTPGQGLQFLFEYFSETQRNKGNFPGRFSGRQFSNSRSEMNVSTLELGDSALYLCASSFEVDETQYFGPGTRLLVL.

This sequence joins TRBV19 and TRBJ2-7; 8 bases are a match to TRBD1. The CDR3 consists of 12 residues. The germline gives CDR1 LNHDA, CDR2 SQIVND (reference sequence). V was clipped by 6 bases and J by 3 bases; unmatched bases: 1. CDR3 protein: CASRDRVYEQYF. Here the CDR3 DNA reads TGTGCCAGTAGGGACAGGGTCTACGAGCAGTACTTC. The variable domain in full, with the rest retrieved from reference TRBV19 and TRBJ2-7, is DGGITQSPKYLFRKEGQNVTLSCEQNLNHDAMYWYRQDPGQGLRLIYYSQIVNDFQKGDIAEGYSVSREKKESFPLTVTSAQKNPTAFYLCASRDRVYEQYFGPGTRLTVT.

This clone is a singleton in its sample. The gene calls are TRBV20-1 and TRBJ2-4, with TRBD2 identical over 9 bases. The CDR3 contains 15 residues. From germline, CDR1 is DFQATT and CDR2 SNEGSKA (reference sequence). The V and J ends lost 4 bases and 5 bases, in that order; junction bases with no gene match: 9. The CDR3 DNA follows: TGCAGTGCTACTGACGCGGGGGGGCCTCAAAACATTCAGTACTTC. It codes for CSATDAGGPQNIQYF.

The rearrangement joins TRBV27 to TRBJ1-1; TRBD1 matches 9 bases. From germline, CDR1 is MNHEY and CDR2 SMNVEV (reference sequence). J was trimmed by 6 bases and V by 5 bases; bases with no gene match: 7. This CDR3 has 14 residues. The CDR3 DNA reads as TGTGCCAGCAGTCAGACAGGGGGTGCGGCTGAAGCTTTCTTT. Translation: CASSQTGGAAEAFF.

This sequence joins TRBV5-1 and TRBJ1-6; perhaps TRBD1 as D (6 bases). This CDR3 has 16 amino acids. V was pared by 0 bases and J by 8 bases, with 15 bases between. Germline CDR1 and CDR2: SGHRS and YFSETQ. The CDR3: CASSLAAGVIDSPLHF. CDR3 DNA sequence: TGCGCCAGCAGCTTGGCTGCAGGGGTGATTGATTCACCCCTCCACTTT.

CDR3 DNA sequence: TGCGCCAGCAGCTCCGGACAGGGGAGGGGCGGAGAGACCCAGTACTTC. It yields the protein CASSSGQGRGGETQYF. The V call is TRBV5-1, the J call TRBJ2-5, with 9 bases lining up with TRBD1. Germline V CDR1 and CDR2: SGHRS, YFSETQ. The CDR3 loop spans 16 amino acids. V lost 3 bases to trimming and J lost 4 bases; unmatched junction nucleotides: 10. Using reference TRBV5-1 and TRBJ2-5 for the parts outside the CDR3, the full variable domain is KAGVTQTPRYLIKTRGQQVTLSCSPISGHRSVSWYQQTPGQGLQFLFEYFSETQRNKGNFPGRFSGRQFSNSRSEMNVSTLELGDSALYLCASSSGQGRGGETQYFGPGTRLLVL.